Listed below are T cell receptor beta chains from one sample, sequenced in a study of blood T cell repertoires in COVID-19. Clones were read by immunoSEQ multiplex PCR, and TCRdb kept only the in-frame ones, dropping some. The sample holds about 240,000 clones, 86% seen once. Sequenced: peripheral blood. The receptor set was obtained from a man older than 75 with acute or convalescent COVID-19. CDR3s include the opening cysteine and the closing phenylalanine or tryptophan. D genes are given only for firm matches. Clone size is shown for a subset of rows, as once, few, many or a class of expanded clone.

D: TRBD2
size: -
V: TRBV19
length: 16
J: TRBJ2-1
CDR3: CASSILASGRFNEQFF
DNA: TGTGCCAGTAGTATATTGGCTAGCGGGAGGTTTAATGAGCAGTTCTTC

D: -
size: -
V: TRBV6-5
length: 15
J: TRBJ2-7
CDR3: CASSYSGGSNDEQYF
DNA: TGTGCCAGCAGTTACTCGGGGGGAAGTAACGACGAGCAGTACTTC

D: -
size: -
V: TRBV11-2
length: 16
J: TRBJ1-1
CDR3: CASSLEGGLGYTEAFF
DNA: TGTGCCAGCAGCCTCGAGGGGGGGTTGGGCTACACTGAAGCTTTCTTT

D: TRBD1
size: -
V: TRBV4-1
length: 15
J: TRBJ2-7
CDR3: CASSQLGQGSYEQYF
DNA: TGCGCCAGCAGCCAGCTGGGACAGGGATCCTACGAGCAGTACTTC

D: -
size: -
V: TRBV6-5
length: 13
J: TRBJ2-7
CDR3: CASDQRVSYEQYF
DNA: TGTGCCAGTGACCAGCGGGTCTCCTACGAGCAGTACTTC

D: -
size: -
V: TRBV9
length: 13
J: TRBJ2-3
CDR3: CASSVAPTDTQYF
DNA: TGTGCCAGCAGCGTAGCTCCGACAGATACGCAGTATTTT

D: -
size: -
V: TRBV5-1
length: 13
J: TRBJ2-7
CDR3: CASSLDSYYEQYF
DNA: TGCGCCAGCAGCCTGGACAGTTACTACGAGCAGTACTTC

D: -
size: -
V: TRBV7-9
length: 16
J: TRBJ1-5
CDR3: CASSQPTDNSNQPQHF
DNA: TGTGCCAGCAGCCAACCGACAGACAATAGCAATCAGCCCCAGCATTTT

D: -
size: once
V: TRBV18
length: 15
J: TRBJ2-1
CDR3: CASSPGLPVSGEQFF
DNA: TGTGCCAGCTCACCGGGACTGCCTGTAAGTGGTGAGCAGTTCTTC

D: TRBD1
size: -
V: TRBV5-6
length: 13
J: TRBJ2-2
CDR3: CASSSGGFGELFF
DNA: TGTGCCAGCAGCTCAGGGGGTTTCGGGGAGCTGTTTTTT

D: TRBD2
size: once
V: TRBV2
length: 17
J: TRBJ2-3
CDR3: CASSDASGVDLTDTQYF
DNA: TGTGCCAGCAGTGACGCTAGCGGAGTAGATCTCACAGATACGCAGTATTTT

D: -
size: once
V: TRBV2
length: 14
J: TRBJ1-6
CDR3: CASRGGSYNSPLHF
DNA: TGTGCCAGCAGAGGGGGCTCCTATAATTCACCCCTCCACTTT

D: TRBD2
size: -
V: TRBV7-2
length: 13
J: TRBJ2-1
CDR3: CASGGGSYNEQFF
DNA: TGTGCCAGCGGGGGGGGCTCCTACAATGAGCAGTTCTTC

D: -
size: -
V: TRBV10-1
length: 16
J: TRBJ2-3
CDR3: CASSESTGLTTDTQYF
DNA: TGCGCCAGCAGTGAGTCGACGGGTCTAACCACAGATACGCAGTATTTT

D: TRBD2
size: -
V: TRBV5-4
length: 14
J: TRBJ2-5
CDR3: CASSLGLAQETQYF
DNA: TGTGCCAGCAGCTTGGGACTAGCCCAAGAGACCCAGTACTTC

D: -
size: -
V: TRBV28
length: 14
J: TRBJ1-6
CDR3: CAIQGGFGNSPLHF
DNA: TGTGCCATCCAGGGAGGATTCGGTAATTCACCCCTCCACTTT

D: TRBD1
size: -
V: TRBV6-1
length: 17
J: TRBJ1-2
CDR3: CASSERGDRRFNYGYTF
DNA: TGTGCCAGCAGTGAACGAGGGGACAGGAGGTTCAACTATGGCTACACCTTC

D: TRBD2
size: once
V: TRBV11-3
length: 16
J: TRBJ2-3
CDR3: CASSFTSGEMADTQYF
DNA: TGTGCCAGCAGCTTCACTAGCGGGGAAATGGCAGATACGCAGTATTTT

D: TRBD2
size: -
V: TRBV27
length: 14
J: TRBJ2-7
CDR3: CASSYSGGSYEQYF
DNA: TGTGCCAGCAGTTACAGCGGGGGCTCCTACGAGCAGTACTTC

D: -
size: -
V: TRBV5-1
length: 16
J: TRBJ2-3
CDR3: CASSLGGSTSTDTQYF
DNA: TGCGCCAGCAGCTTAGGAGGGAGCACGAGCACAGATACGCAGTATTTT

D: TRBD1
size: -
V: TRBV28
length: 16
J: TRBJ2-6
CDR3: CASSVSGGTGANVLTF
DNA: TGTGCCAGCAGCGTATCAGGGGGCACTGGGGCCAACGTCCTGACTTTC

D: -
size: once
V: TRBV28
length: 15
J: TRBJ2-7
CDR3: CASSLEGLRIYEQYF
DNA: TGTGCCAGCAGTTTAGAGGGACTGAGGATCTACGAGCAGTACTTC

D: TRBD1
size: -
V: TRBV6-5
length: 16
J: TRBJ1-2
CDR3: CASSYGRQGADYGYTF
DNA: TGTGCCAGCAGTTACGGGAGACAGGGGGCAGACTATGGCTACACCTTC

D: -
size: -
V: TRBV20-1
length: 11
J: TRBJ2-1
CDR3: CSARDGGRGFF
DNA: TGCAGTGCTAGAGATGGGGGCCGGGGGTTCTTC

D: -
size: -
V: TRBV5-1
length: 16
J: TRBJ1-1
CDR3: CASSPHMGQQTTEAFF
DNA: TGCGCCAGCAGCCCCCACATGGGGCAGCAAACCACTGAAGCTTTCTTT

D: TRBD2
size: -
V: TRBV5-1
length: 18
J: TRBJ2-7
CDR3: CASSPGTLAGVPAGEQYF
DNA: TGCGCCAGCAGCCCGGGTACGCTAGCGGGGGTCCCGGCGGGGGAGCAGTACTTC

D: TRBD1
size: -
V: TRBV6-6
length: 16
J: TRBJ2-3
CDR3: CASSYTGQGRTDTQYF
DNA: TGTGCCAGCAGTTACACGGGACAGGGGAGGACAGATACGCAGTATTTT

D: -
size: -
V: TRBV28
length: 11
J: TRBJ1-2
CDR3: CAIHLRGGYTF
DNA: TGTGCCATACACTTACGGGGTGGCTACACCTTC

D: -
size: -
V: TRBV6-1
length: 15
J: TRBJ2-3
CDR3: CASSEGPGVTDTQYF
DNA: TGTGCCAGCAGTGAAGGTCCGGGGGTCACAGATACGCAGTATTTT

D: TRBD1
size: -
V: TRBV11-2
length: 16
J: TRBJ1-2
CDR3: CASRLQVGDRSEGYTF
DNA: TGTGCCAGCAGGCTCCAGGTGGGGGACAGGTCGGAAGGCTACACCTTC

D: -
size: -
V: TRBV4-1
length: 18
J: TRBJ2-4
CDR3: CASSPGLEGSRAKNIQYF
DNA: TGCGCCAGCAGCCCGGGACTTGAGGGCTCCAGGGCCAAAAACATTCAGTACTTC

D: TRBD1
size: -
V: TRBV6-5
length: 12
J: TRBJ1-2
CDR3: CASSKRTGGYTF
DNA: TGTGCCAGCAGTAAAAGGACAGGTGGCTACACCTTC